This TCR beta chain came from a study of T cell responses to AZD1222 COVID-19 vaccine. Study-level results: Clonal diversity may have been underestimated, and the donors were mostly white British, with more females than males. At study baseline, merely roughly 6 AZD1222 recipients were seropositive.

Profiled with immunoSEQ multiplex PCR; TCRdb holds only in-frame clones, not every one. The sample lists some 120,000 clones; roughly 90% were seen once. Germline CDR1 reads KGHDR; CDR2 reads SFDVKD. V dropped 3 bases and J dropped 2; count of bases not matched to a gene: 6. This CDR3 spans 16 amino acids. The count of this clone is one. Its matching antigen is unknown. Here the sequenced sample was peripheral blood, taken on day 0 of AZD1222 vaccination. The sequence was collected from an adult in good health. The chain employs TRBV24-1 and TRBJ1-3; 7 nucleotides align to TRBD1. CDR3 protein: CATSDPKDRAGNTIYF. CDR3 DNA: TGTGCCACCAGTGATCCTAAAGACAGGGCTGGAAACACCATATATTTT.